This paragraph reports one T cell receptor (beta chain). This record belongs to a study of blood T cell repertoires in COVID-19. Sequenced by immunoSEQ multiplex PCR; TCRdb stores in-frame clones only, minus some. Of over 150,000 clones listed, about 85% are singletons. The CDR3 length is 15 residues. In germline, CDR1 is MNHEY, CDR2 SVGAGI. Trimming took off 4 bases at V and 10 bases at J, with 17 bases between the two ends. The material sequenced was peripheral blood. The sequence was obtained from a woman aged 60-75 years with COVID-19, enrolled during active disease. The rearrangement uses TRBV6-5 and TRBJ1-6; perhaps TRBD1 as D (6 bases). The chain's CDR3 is CASSSGAGAGSPLHF. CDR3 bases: TGTGCCAGCAGTTCTGGAGCGGGGGCGGGGTCACCCCTCCACTTT.